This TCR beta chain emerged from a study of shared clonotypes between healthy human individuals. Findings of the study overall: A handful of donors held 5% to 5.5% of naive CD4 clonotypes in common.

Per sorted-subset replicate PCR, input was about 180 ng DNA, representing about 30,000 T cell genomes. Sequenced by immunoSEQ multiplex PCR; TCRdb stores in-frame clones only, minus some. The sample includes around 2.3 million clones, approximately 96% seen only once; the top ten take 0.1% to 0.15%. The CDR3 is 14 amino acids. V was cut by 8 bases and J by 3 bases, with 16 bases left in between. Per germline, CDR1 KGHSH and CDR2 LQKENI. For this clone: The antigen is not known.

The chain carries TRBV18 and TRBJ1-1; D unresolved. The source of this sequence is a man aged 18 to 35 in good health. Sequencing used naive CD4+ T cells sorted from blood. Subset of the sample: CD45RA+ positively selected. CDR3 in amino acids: CASLESQAYTEAFF. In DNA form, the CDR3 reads TGTGCCAGCCTCGAGTCGCAGGCCTACACTGAAGCTTTCTTT. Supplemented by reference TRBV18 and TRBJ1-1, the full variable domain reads NAGVMQNPRHLVRRRGQEARLRCSPMKGHSHVYWYRQLPEEGLKFMVYLQKENIIDESGMPKERFSAEFPKEGPSILRIQQVVRGDSAAYFCASLESQAYTEAFFGQGTRLTVV.